This T cell receptor (beta chain) was sequenced in a study of blood T cell repertoires in COVID-19. The CDR3 consists of 20 residues. The V segment lost 8 bases and the J segment 1 base; nucleotides outside the gene matches: 17. The germline gives CDR1 WSHSY, CDR2 SAAADI. The protocol was immunoSEQ multiplex PCR, while the TCRdb copy is restricted to in-frame clones and leaves out a portion. The sample holds roughly 60,000 clones, about nine tenths seen once. The sequence was obtained from a human donor with acute or convalescent COVID-19. The donor label of this sample is uncertain. V gene TRBV10-2 combines with J gene TRBJ2-2, with TRBD2 matching over 12 bases. The specimen sequenced was peripheral blood. The CDR3 nucleotides are TGCGCCAGCGCAACCGGACTAGCGGGACGATCAACCTGGAACACCGGGGAGCTGTTTTTT. It yields the protein CASATGLAGRSTWNTGELFF.